These 30 T cell receptor beta chains originate from one sample sequenced in a study of shared clonotypes between healthy human individuals. Repertoires were generated with immunoSEQ multiplex PCR, while TCRdb's copy carries only in-frame clones and drops some. The profile shows about 500,000 clones, around 77% of them singletons. The sample taken for sequencing was PBMCs. The receptors derive from a woman between 40 and 50 years old in good health. Some clones in this sample may be carry-over from other donors' samples.

V gene TRBV7-9 combines with J gene TRBJ2-7; D remains ambiguous. This CDR3 spans 14 amino acids. Trimming took off 4 bases at V and 2 bases at J, with 12 bases between the two ends. Germline CDR1 SEHNR, CDR2 FQNEAQ (reference sequence). CDR3 amino acids: CASSSAVYPYEQYF. In nucleotides, the CDR3 is TGTGCCAGCAGCTCGGCGGTCTACCCCTACGAGCAGTACTTC.

As for this clone: A read error may produce the germline difference seen at one junction end. V is TRBV29-1 and J is TRBJ1-1; D call uncertain. CDR3 size: 13 residues. Germline values: CDR1 SQVTM, CDR2 ANQGSEA. The CDR3 loop is CSEREDFSTETFF. The CDR3 DNA reads as TGCAGCGAGCGCGAAGACTTCAGCACTGAAACTTTCTTT.

Details on this clone: A read error likely explains this, since a far larger clone differs by one base. The CDR3 spells CASNQGLAKRSYF. The CDR3 coding sequence is TGCGCCAGCAACCAAGGCCTAGCCAAACGCTCGTATTTT. The chain has TRBV4-3 and TRBJ2-3; a weak D match, TRBD2 (5 bases). Germline V gene sequence: CDR1 LGHNA, CDR2 YSLEER. There are 13 residues in the CDR3.

Turning to this clone: It is likely a read error: a sequence one base away is far more abundant. The sample contains more than one DNA sequence encoding this CDR3. The chain carries TRBV25-1 and TRBJ2-7; 8 nucleotides align to TRBD1. This CDR3 has 12 residues. CDR1 and CDR2 (germline): MGHDK, SYGVNS. J was trimmed by 2 bases and V by 8 bases; bases with no gene match: 2. CDR3 residues: CASGTGTYEQYF. CDR3 in DNA: TGTGCCAGCGGGACAGGTACCTACGAGCAGTACTTC.

The count of this clone is one. A far larger clone is just one base off, so this is likely a read error. Other DNA sequences from this sample encode an identical CDR3 as well. This chain uses TRBV5-4 with TRBJ2-1; TRBD2 matches at 10 bases. There are 14 residues in the CDR3. J lost 9 bases, V lost 3 bases, and 6 bases had no gene match. Germline-derived CDR1 and CDR2 are SGHNT and YYREEE (reference sequence). The CDR3 nucleotides are TGTGCCAGCAGCTATAGCGGGAGGATCGTTGAGCAGTTCTTC. Its translation is CASSYSGRIVEQFF.

This clone was seen more than once but under ten times. The CDR3 DNA reads as TGTGCCAGCTCTCGGGGACTAGCGGGCTCTGGGGCCAACGTCCTGACTTTC. Translation gives CASSRGLAGSGANVLTF. The gene calls are TRBV18 and TRBJ2-6; 12 nucleotides agree with TRBD2. This CDR3 is 17 amino acids long. V was clipped by 6 bases and J by 0 bases; unmatched bases: 3. From germline, CDR1 is KGHSH and CDR2 LQKENI.

The chain is built from TRBV6-1 and TRBJ2-4; TRBD2 matches at 8 bases. The CDR3 extends over 14 amino acids. The trim removed 10 bases at V and 6 bases at J, leaving 11 bases unmatched. The germline V gene encodes CDR1 MNHNS and CDR2 SASEGT. CDR3 DNA: TGTGCCACTCTGACTAGCGTTCTGGGAAACATTCAGTACTTC. It translates to CATLTSVLGNIQYF.

This clone was observed a single time. The rearrangement uses TRBV2 and TRBJ2-7, with a weak D call TRBD1 (6 bases). The germline CDR1 and CDR2 sequences are SNHLY and FYNNEI. V shed 6 bases and J shed 6 bases, with 15 bases lying between them. This CDR3 spans 13 amino acids. The CDR3 spells CASSGTGSSEQYF. CDR3 sequence (DNA): TGTGCCAGCAGCGGTACAGGGAGCAGCGAGCAGTACTTC.

CDR3 sequence: CASSKPLAEKNIQYF. The CDR3 DNA reads as TGTGCCAGCAGCAAACCCCTAGCGGAAAAAAACATTCAGTACTTC. V is TRBV21-1 and J is TRBJ2-4; no DNA check was done on the table's D call, TRBD2. TRBV21-1 is described as a pseudogene. There are 15 residues in the CDR3.

As regards this clone: With a far larger clone one base away, a read error is the likely cause. DNA for the CDR3: TGTGCCAGCAGCTCACGACAGGGAATTGGCGAAAAACTGTTTTTT. Translation gives CASSSRQGIGEKLFF. The V and J genes are TRBV7-2 and TRBJ1-4, with 7 bases identical to TRBD1. The CDR3 extends over 15 amino acids. The V and J ends lost 4 bases and 8 bases, in that order; junction bases with no gene match: 10. Germline CDR1 and CDR2: SGHTA and FQGNSA.

V is TRBV10-3 and J is TRBJ2-1; TRBD2 agrees at 7 bases. The CDR3 is made up of 14 amino acids. Germline CDR1 reads ENHRY; CDR2 reads SYGVKD. After removal of 10 bases from V and 7 bases from J, the junction contained 13 bases not matched to a gene. In DNA form, the CDR3 reads TGTGCCAGCACCTTTGGCGGGAGTGGGAATGAGCAGTTCTTC. Protein product: CASTFGGSGNEQFF.

This clone showed up just a few times. The rearrangement links TRBV29-1 to TRBJ2-5; D might be TRBD2 (6 bases). With 4 bases removed from V and 5 bases from J, the gap between germline ends came to 14 bases. Germline CDR1 reads SQVTM; CDR2 reads ANQGSEA. The CDR3 length is 13 residues. CDR3 amino acids: CSVAGSSGETQYF. CDR3 nucleotide sequence: TGCAGCGTTGCGGGGTCAAGCGGGGAGACCCAGTACTTC.

The chain recombines TRBV9 with TRBJ2-1; 8 bases align to TRBD1. This CDR3 has 15 amino acids. V shed 0 bases, J shed 7 bases, and the junction held 6 bases outside the gene matches. CDR1 is SGDLS and CDR2 is YYNGEE in the germline V gene. The chain's CDR3 is CASSVGGTGGNEQFF. The CDR3 region has the DNA TGTGCCAGCAGCGTAGGGGGGACAGGCGGGAATGAGCAGTTCTTC.

J is TRBJ2-5 and V is TRBV5-1; TRBD1 matches 8 bases. The DNA end is more similar to TRBJ2-7, so the J call may be wrong. The germline V gene has CDR1 SGHRS and CDR2 YFSETQ. The CDR3 contains 14 residues. CDR3 protein: CASSPGQGAYEQYF. CDR3 in DNA: TGCGCCAGCAGCCCCGGACAGGGAGCCTACGAGCAGTACTTC.

The chain uses TRBV14 and TRBJ2-1, with D possibly TRBD2 on 5 matching bases. Germline loops: CDR1 SGHDN, CDR2 FVKESK. The CDR3 runs to 13 residues. V was clipped by 0 bases and J by 14 bases, with 14 bases between them. The CDR3 coding sequence is TGTGCCAGCAGCCAAGATCGGGCGGGTAGGGAGTTCTTC. It specifies CASSQDRAGREFF.

In the case of this clone: A far larger clone lies a single base away; this is likely a read error. This CDR3 is also generated by other DNA sequences in the sample. The chain is built from TRBV25-1 and TRBJ1-5; 8 bases are shared with TRBD1. The CDR3 length is 14 residues. CDR1 MGHDK and CDR2 SYGVNS come from the germline V gene. This CDR3 is CASSNGQGHQPQHF. The CDR3 nucleotides read TGTGCTAGCAGTAACGGACAGGGACATCAGCCCCAGCATTTT. Using reference TRBV25-1 and TRBJ1-5 for the parts outside the CDR3, the full variable domain is EADIYQTPRYLVIGTGKKITLECSQTMGHDKMYWYQQDPGMELHLIHYSYGVNSTEKGDLSSESTVSRIRTEHFPLTLESARPSHTSQYLCASSNGQGHQPQHFGDGTRLSIL.

The chain carries TRBV7-2 and TRBJ2-7; 9 bases align to TRBD1. The CDR3 spans 15 residues. The germline V gene has CDR1 SGHTA and CDR2 FQGNSA. V lost 4 bases to trimming and J lost 2 bases; unmatched junction nucleotides: 6. CDR3 region: CASSSSGTGTYEQYF. The CDR3 DNA follows: TGTGCCAGCAGCTCGTCCGGGACAGGGACCTACGAGCAGTACTTC.

This clone was detected only a few times. This sequence joins TRBV7-9 and TRBJ2-2; 12 bases are shared with TRBD2. CDR3 length equals 14 residues. CDR1 is SEHNR and CDR2 is FQNEAQ in the germline V gene (reference sequence). V lost 6 bases to trimming and J lost 4 bases; unmatched junction nucleotides: 0. CDR3: CASRTSGSTGELFF. The CDR3 coding sequence is TGTGCCAGCAGGACTAGCGGGAGCACCGGGGAGCTGTTTTTT. The full variable domain, rest sourced from reference TRBV7-9 and TRBJ2-2, is DTGVSQNPRHKITKRGQNVTFRCDPISEHNRLYWYRQTLGQGPEFLTYFQNEAQLEKSRLLSDRFSAERPKGSFSTLEIQRTEQGDSAMYLCASRTSGSTGELFFGEGSRLTVL.

This clone came up many times. V gene TRBV28 combines with J gene TRBJ1-4; 12 nucleotides align to TRBD1. From germline, CDR1 is MDHEN and CDR2 SYDVKM. This CDR3 spans 18 amino acids. Trimming removed 4 bases from V and 8 bases from J; junction bases left unmatched: 14. The CDR3 nucleotides are TGTGCCAGCAGTTCCCACCGGGACAGGGGGCGAAGAGACGAAAAACTGTTTTTT. Its translation: CASSSHRDRGRRDEKLFF.

This chain joins TRBV30 and TRBJ2-3; unclear D gene. The CDR3 extends over 13 amino acids. Germline-derived CDR1 and CDR2 are GTSNPN and SVGIG (reference sequence). Trimming took off 3 bases at V and 2 bases at J, with 9 bases between the two ends. The CDR3 spells CAWRSGYTDTQYF. As DNA, the CDR3 is TGTGCCTGGAGGTCCGGATACACAGATACGCAGTATTTT.

The chain employs TRBV28 and TRBJ1-2; no reliable D call. V shed 3 bases and J shed 4 bases, with 6 bases lying between them. CDR3 length equals 12 residues. Germline V CDR1 and CDR2: MDHEN, SYDVKM. CDR3 in amino acids: CASSLSFYGYTF. DNA of the CDR3: TGTGCCAGCAGTTTGTCCTTCTATGGCTACACCTTC.

The CDR3 protein is CASSVGQGSPGELFF. The CDR3 DNA reads TGTGCCAGCAGCGTGGGACAGGGCTCCCCCGGGGAGCTGTTTTTT. This sequence joins TRBV9 and TRBJ2-2, with 9 bases identical to TRBD1. The CDR3 extends over 15 amino acids. Germline V gene sequence: CDR1 SGDLS, CDR2 YYNGEE. The ends lost 2 bases at V and 6 bases at J; junction bases unmatched: 5.

As DNA, the CDR3 is TGCGCCAGCAGGACCCAGTCGGACGGCTCTGGAAACACCATATATTTT. As protein: CASRTQSDGSGNTIYF. V is TRBV10-2 and J is TRBJ1-3, with D uncertain. V was clipped by 6 bases and J by 0 bases, with 15 bases between them. Germline CDR1 and CDR2: WSHSY and SAAADI. This CDR3 has 16 amino acids.

This clone was seen more than once but under ten times. This chain connects TRBV9 to TRBJ2-1; D perhaps matches TRBD2 (5 bases). Trimming left V 4 bases short and J 6 bases short, with 17 bases between. Looked up from germline, CDR1 is SGDLS and CDR2 is YYNGEE. This CDR3 is 15 amino acids long. CDR3 in amino acids: CASSYTSYVSNEQFF. For the CDR3, the DNA is TGTGCCAGCAGCTATACTAGTTACGTAAGCAATGAGCAGTTCTTC.

This chain uses TRBV15 with TRBJ2-7, with TRBD2 matching over 7 bases. The germline gives CDR1 LNHNV, CDR2 YYDKDF (reference sequence). This CDR3 contains 13 residues. V lost 3 bases to trimming and J lost 3 bases; unmatched junction nucleotides: 2. The DNA of the CDR3 is TGTGCCACCAGCAGGCGGGAGCTCTACGAGCAGTACTTC. Its protein is CATSRRELYEQYF.

As concerns this clone: Other nucleotide sequences in the sample specify the same CDR3. This chain connects TRBV11-2 to TRBJ2-7; 7 bases map to TRBD1. V lost 0 bases to trimming and J lost 4 bases; unmatched junction nucleotides: 6. There are 15 residues in the CDR3. Germline values: CDR1 SGHAT, CDR2 FQNNGV. CDR3 bases: TGTGCCAGCAGCTTAGATCCAGGGGGTGGGTACGAGCAGTACTTC. This sequence encodes CASSLDPGGGYEQYF.

The chain carries TRBV6-5 and TRBJ1-1; D unresolved. Trimming shortened V by 4 bases and J by 0 bases, and 9 bases separated the two germline ends. The germline V gene encodes CDR1 MNHEY and CDR2 SVGAGI. This CDR3 has 14 amino acids. CDR3 loop: CASSSGAMNTEAFF. CDR3 bases: TGTGCCAGCAGTTCGGGAGCCATGAACACTGAAGCTTTCTTT.

This clone was observed a handful of times. It differs at one base from a far larger clone, so likely a read error. Distinct nucleotide sequences in the sample also encode this CDR3. The CDR3 is CAAGQRGGTNEAFF. The CDR3 DNA follows: TGTGCCGCGGGACAAAGGGGGGGAACCAATGAAGCTTTCTTT. The chain carries TRBV30 and TRBJ1-1; a possible D gene is TRBD1 (6 bases). V lost 8 bases and J lost 7, with 23 bases in between. This CDR3 comprises 14 residues. The germline V gene encodes CDR1 GTSNPN and CDR2 SVGIG (reference sequence).

The chain has TRBV18 and TRBJ2-3; D unclear. Trimming shortened V by 4 bases and J by 5 bases, and 7 bases separated the two germline ends. The CDR3 extends over 12 amino acids. Germline assignment: CDR1 KGHSH and CDR2 LQKENI. The CDR3 nucleotides are TGTGCCAGCTCACTTTCGGGAGATACGCAGTATTTT. Protein sequence: CASSLSGDTQYF.

The rearrangement links TRBV11-2 to TRBJ2-4, with unresolved D. The V end lost 4 bases, the J end lost 2 bases, and 9 bases lay between the germline ends. Germline assignment: CDR1 SGHAT and CDR2 FQNNGV. The CDR3 runs to 14 residues. The CDR3 DNA follows: TGTGCCAGCAGCTCCCCAGTCACCAAAAACATTCAGTACTTC. It codes for CASSSPVTKNIQYF.